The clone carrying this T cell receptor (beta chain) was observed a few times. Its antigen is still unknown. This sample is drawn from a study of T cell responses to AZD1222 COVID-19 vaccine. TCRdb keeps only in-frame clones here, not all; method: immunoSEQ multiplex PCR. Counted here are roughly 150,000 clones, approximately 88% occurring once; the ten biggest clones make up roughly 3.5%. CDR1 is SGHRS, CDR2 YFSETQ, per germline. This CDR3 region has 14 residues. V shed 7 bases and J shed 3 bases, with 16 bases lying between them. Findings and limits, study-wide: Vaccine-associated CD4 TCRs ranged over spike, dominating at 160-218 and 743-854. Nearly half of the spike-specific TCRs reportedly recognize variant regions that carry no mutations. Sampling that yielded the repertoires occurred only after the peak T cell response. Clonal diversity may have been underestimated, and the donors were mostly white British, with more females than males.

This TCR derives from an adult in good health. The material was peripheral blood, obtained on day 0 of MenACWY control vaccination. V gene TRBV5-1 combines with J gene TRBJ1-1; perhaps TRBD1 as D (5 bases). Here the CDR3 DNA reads TGCGCCAGCCGGACCCAGGGAGGGGACACTGAAGCTTTCTTT. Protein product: CASRTQGGDTEAFF.